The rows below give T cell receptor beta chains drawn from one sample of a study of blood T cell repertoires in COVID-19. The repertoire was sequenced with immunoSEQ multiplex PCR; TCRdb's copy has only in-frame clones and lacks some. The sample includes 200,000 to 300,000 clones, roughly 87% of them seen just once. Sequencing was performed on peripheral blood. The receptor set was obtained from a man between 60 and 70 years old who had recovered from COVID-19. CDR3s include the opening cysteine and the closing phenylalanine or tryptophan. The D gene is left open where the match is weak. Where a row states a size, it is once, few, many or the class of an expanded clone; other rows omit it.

DNA: TGTGCCTGGAGGCTTGACAGAGTCTATGGCTACACCTTC; CDR3: CAWRLDRVYGYTF; D: .; V: TRBV30; J: TRBJ1-2; size: .
DNA: TGCGCCAGCAGCCCGGGGGGGTTTGGGAACACTGAAGCTTTCTTT; CDR3: CASSPGGFGNTEAFF; D: .; V: TRBV5-1; J: TRBJ1-1; size: .
DNA: TGTGCCAGCAGCCAAGATCGGTTGGGAGGAGAGACCCAGTACTTC; CDR3: CASSQDRLGGETQYF; D: .; V: TRBV4-2; J: TRBJ2-5; size: .
DNA: TGTGCCAGCTCAACTACACCCAGCTCTGGGGCCAACGTCCTGACTTTC; CDR3: CASSTTPSSGANVLTF; D: .; V: TRBV18; J: TRBJ2-6; size: .
DNA: TGTGCCAGCAGAAGGTCACCCGGCGACGGGGCGGGGGGTGAGCAGTTCTTC; CDR3: CASRRSPGDGAGGEQFF; D: TRBD2; V: TRBV27; J: TRBJ2-1; size: .
DNA: TGTGCCAGCAGCCCGGGGGGCGGGACAGGGGGCACCTTC; CDR3: CASSPGGGTGGTF; D: TRBD1; V: TRBV11-2; J: TRBJ1-2; size: .
DNA: TGCGCCAGCAGCTGGGGACAGGGGGCGTTGGAGACCCAGTACTTC; CDR3: CASSWGQGALETQYF; D: TRBD1; V: TRBV5-1; J: TRBJ2-5; size: .
DNA: TGTGCCAGCTCACCTTCTTATAACTATGGCTACACCTTC; CDR3: CASSPSYNYGYTF; D: .; V: TRBV18; J: TRBJ1-2; size: .
DNA: TGTGCCAGCACCGCTTCACTCCACCAAACGCAGTATTTT; CDR3: CASTASLHQTQYF; D: .; V: TRBV7-2; J: TRBJ2-3; size: .
DNA: TGTGCCAGCAGTGACCCGAGGGGGAAGTCGGGACAGGCAAACACCGGGGAGCTGTTTTTT; CDR3: CASSDPRGKSGQANTGELFF; D: TRBD1; V: TRBV6-4; J: TRBJ2-2; size: .
DNA: TGCGCCAGCAGTCTCAACAGACACTCTGGAAACACCATATATTTT; CDR3: CASSLNRHSGNTIYF; D: .; V: TRBV5-1; J: TRBJ1-3; size: .
DNA: TGCGCCAGCAGCTTGGAGGGAGCGGGCCAGCCCCAGCATTTT; CDR3: CASSLEGAGQPQHF; D: .; V: TRBV5-1; J: TRBJ1-5; size: .
DNA: TGTGCCTGGAGTGTACTGGGAGTCTCTTCACCCCTCCACTTT; CDR3: CAWSVLGVSSPLHF; D: .; V: TRBV30; J: TRBJ1-6; size: .
DNA: TGCGCCAGCAGATCCAACAGGGGGCTCGGTCAGCCCCAGCATTTT; CDR3: CASRSNRGLGQPQHF; D: TRBD1; V: TRBV4-1; J: TRBJ1-5; size: .
DNA: TGTGCCAGCAGCCCCGGTAGCAATCAGCCCCAGCATTTT; CDR3: CASSPGSNQPQHF; D: .; V: TRBV21-1; J: TRBJ1-5; size: .
DNA: TGTGCCAGTAGTAATAGGGGCACCTATGGCTACACCTTC; CDR3: CASSNRGTYGYTF; D: .; V: TRBV19; J: TRBJ1-2; size: .
DNA: TGTGCCAGCGGGGCAGGGGCGATCAATCAGCCCCAGCATTTT; CDR3: CASGAGAINQPQHF; D: .; V: TRBV6-5; J: TRBJ1-5; size: .
DNA: TGTGCCAGCAGTCAGAGGCGCGGTGGAAACACCATATATTTT; CDR3: CASSQRRGGNTIYF; D: .; V: TRBV28; J: TRBJ1-3; size: .
DNA: TGTGCCACCAGCTTCAATGAGGGCTACACCTTC; CDR3: CATSFNEGYTF; D: .; V: TRBV24-1; J: TRBJ1-2; size: .
DNA: TGCGCCAGCAGCTTGGGGCAGGGCACCTACCCCTACAATGAGCAGTTCTTC; CDR3: CASSLGQGTYPYNEQFF; D: .; V: TRBV5-1; J: TRBJ2-1; size: .
DNA: TGTGCCAGCTCACGCCAGGTCCAGGGGTCTGGAAACACCATATATTTT; CDR3: CASSRQVQGSGNTIYF; D: .; V: TRBV18; J: TRBJ1-3; size: .
DNA: TGTGCCAGCAGGGGACAGGGCCACTCTGGGGCCAACGTCCTGACTTTC; CDR3: CASRGQGHSGANVLTF; D: TRBD1; V: TRBV27; J: TRBJ2-6; size: .
DNA: TGTGCCAGCAGTGAAATTGGGGCTGGCTACACCTTC; CDR3: CASSEIGAGYTF; D: .; V: TRBV2; J: TRBJ1-2; size: .
DNA: TGCGCCAGCAGACCCACTGACAGCCTGCATGGCTACACCTTC; CDR3: CASRPTDSLHGYTF; D: .; V: TRBV10-2; J: TRBJ1-2; size: .
DNA: TGTGCCAGCAAAACGGACAGGGGGCTCTTGGACACTGAAGCTTTCTTT; CDR3: CASKTDRGLLDTEAFF; D: TRBD1; V: TRBV19; J: TRBJ1-1; size: .
DNA: TGTGCCACCAGTAACGGGGGGGCCAGAGATACGCAGTATTTT; CDR3: CATSNGGARDTQYF; D: TRBD2; V: TRBV24-1; J: TRBJ2-3; size: .
DNA: TGTGCCAGCAGCTTTACAGGGATGAACACTGAAGCTTTCTTT; CDR3: CASSFTGMNTEAFF; D: .; V: TRBV11-2; J: TRBJ1-1; size: .
DNA: TGTGCCAGTAGTATAAGGGACAGGGTTTCAGATACGCAGTATTTT; CDR3: CASSIRDRVSDTQYF; D: TRBD1; V: TRBV19; J: TRBJ2-3; size: .
DNA: TGTGCCAGCTCGAGGGTAGAAAAACTGTTTTTT; CDR3: CASSRVEKLFF; D: .; V: TRBV18; J: TRBJ1-4; size: .
DNA: TGCGCCAGCAGCGGAACGCCGGGACTAGCGGGTGAAAGCTCCTACAATGAGCAGTTCTTC; CDR3: CASSGTPGLAGESSYNEQFF; D: TRBD2; V: TRBV5-1; J: TRBJ2-1; size: .
DNA: TGTGCCAGCAGCGGGACAGCTTATAATTCACCCCTCCACTTT; CDR3: CASSGTAYNSPLHF; D: TRBD1; V: TRBV27; J: TRBJ1-6; size: .
DNA: TGTGCCTGGAGTCGCAGGGAGGATTCACCCCTCCACTTT; CDR3: CAWSRREDSPLHF; D: .; V: TRBV30; J: TRBJ1-6; size: .
DNA: TGTGCCAGCTCACCAGGAGCTAATCAGCCCCAGCATTTT; CDR3: CASSPGANQPQHF; D: .; V: TRBV18; J: TRBJ1-5; size: .
DNA: TGCGCCAGCAGCTTGGACGGGTTAGCCAAAAACATTCAGTACTTC; CDR3: CASSLDGLAKNIQYF; D: .; V: TRBV5-1; J: TRBJ2-4; size: .
DNA: TGTGCCAGCAGTCGAAACGTTGACAGGGGTCAGCAGTACTTC; CDR3: CASSRNVDRGQQYF; D: TRBD1; V: TRBV27; J: TRBJ2-7; size: few